This T cell receptor (beta chain) was captured by sequencing in a study of regulatory T cells in long-lasting Graves disease. Stated time point: newly diagnosed GD, antithyroid drugs for less than 3 months. RNA isolated from PBMCs was used to make the TCR library. This clonotype occurred many times. The CDR3 contains 16 residues. The germline gives CDR1 SGHRS, CDR2 YFSETQ. Trimming removed 1 base at V and 1 base at J, with 14 bases between. Arm-PCR of CDR3 regions and iRepertoire HTBI primers were used to build TCR beta libraries. TCRdb passed the multiplex PCR reads through MiXCR, listing each CDR3 protein once. The sample includes about 460,000 distinct CDR3 sequences, 14% of them seen just once. The same specimen was also included in a second study, on T cells in Graves' hyperthyroidism and ophthalmopathy. Turning to that study: The study used the HTBI primer set for a first-round RT-PCR of the TCR CDR3.

This chain uses TRBV5-1 with TRBJ1-2; D not resolved. This specimen was peripheral blood mononuclear cells (PBMCs), taken at new diagnosis, from a patient treated with antithyroid drugs. This sequence originates from a woman in her forties or fifties with Graves disease. CDR3 sequence (DNA): TGCGCCAGCAGCTTGTTGGGGAGTAAGGTTAACTATGGCTACACCTTC. Translated: CASSLLGSKVNYGYTF.